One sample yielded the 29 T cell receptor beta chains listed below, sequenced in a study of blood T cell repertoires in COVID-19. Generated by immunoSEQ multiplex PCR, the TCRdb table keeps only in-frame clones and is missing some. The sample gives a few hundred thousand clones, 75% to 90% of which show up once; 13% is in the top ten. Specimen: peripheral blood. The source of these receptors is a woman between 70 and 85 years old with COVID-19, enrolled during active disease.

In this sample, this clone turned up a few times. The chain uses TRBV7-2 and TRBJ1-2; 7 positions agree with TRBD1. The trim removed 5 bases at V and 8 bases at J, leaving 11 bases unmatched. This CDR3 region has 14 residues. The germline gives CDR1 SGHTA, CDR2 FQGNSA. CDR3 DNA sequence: TGTGCCAGCAGCCTCCCCCAGGGGGTGCACGGCTACACCTTC. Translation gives CASSLPQGVHGYTF.

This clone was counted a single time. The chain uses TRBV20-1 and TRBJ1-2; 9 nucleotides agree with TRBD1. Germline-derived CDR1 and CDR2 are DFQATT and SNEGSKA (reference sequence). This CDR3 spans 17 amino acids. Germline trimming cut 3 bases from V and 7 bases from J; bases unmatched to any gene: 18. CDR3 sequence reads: CSASKGQGSFTAFGYTF. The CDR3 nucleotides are TGCAGTGCTAGTAAGGGACAGGGTTCTTTTACCGCCTTTGGCTACACCTTC.

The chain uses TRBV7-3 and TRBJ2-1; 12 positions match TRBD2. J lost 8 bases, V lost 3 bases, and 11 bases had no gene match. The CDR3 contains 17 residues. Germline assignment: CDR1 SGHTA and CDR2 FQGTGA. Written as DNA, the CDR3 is TGTGCCAGCAGCTTGGAGGGAACTAGCGGGGGGCTGGATGAGCAGTTCTTC. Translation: CASSLEGTSGGLDEQFF.

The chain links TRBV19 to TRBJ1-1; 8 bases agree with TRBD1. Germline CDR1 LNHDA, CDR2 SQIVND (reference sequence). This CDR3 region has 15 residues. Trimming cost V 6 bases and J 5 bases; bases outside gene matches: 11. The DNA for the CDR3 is TGTGCCAGTAGGATTGACAGGGGCGCTGCTACTGAAGCTTTCTTT. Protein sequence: CASRIDRGAATEAFF.

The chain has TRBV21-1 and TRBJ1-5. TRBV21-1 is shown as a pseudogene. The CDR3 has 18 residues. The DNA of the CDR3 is TGTGCCAGCAGCCCACTACTAGGCCTAGACACTAGCAATCAGCCCCAGCATTTT. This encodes CASSPLLGLDTSNQPQHF.

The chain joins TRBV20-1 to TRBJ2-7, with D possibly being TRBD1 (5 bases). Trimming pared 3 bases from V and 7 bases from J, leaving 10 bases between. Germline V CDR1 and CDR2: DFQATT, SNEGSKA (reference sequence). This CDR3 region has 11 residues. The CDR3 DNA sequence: TGCAGTGCTAGGGGGCCAGGGGAGCAGTACTTC. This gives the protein CSARGPGEQYF.

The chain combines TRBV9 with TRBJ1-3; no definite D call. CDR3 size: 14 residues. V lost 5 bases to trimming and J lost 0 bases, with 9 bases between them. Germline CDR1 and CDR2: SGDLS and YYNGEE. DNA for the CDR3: TGTGCCAGCAGTGCCGGGGACTCTGGAAACACCATATATTTT. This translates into CASSAGDSGNTIYF.

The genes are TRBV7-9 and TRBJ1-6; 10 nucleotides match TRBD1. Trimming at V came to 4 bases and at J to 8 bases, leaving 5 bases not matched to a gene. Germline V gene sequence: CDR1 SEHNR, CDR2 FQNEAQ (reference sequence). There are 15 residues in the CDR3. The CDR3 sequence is CASSSPGTGDSPLHF. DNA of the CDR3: TGTGCCAGCAGCTCGCCCGGGACAGGGGATTCACCCCTCCACTTT.

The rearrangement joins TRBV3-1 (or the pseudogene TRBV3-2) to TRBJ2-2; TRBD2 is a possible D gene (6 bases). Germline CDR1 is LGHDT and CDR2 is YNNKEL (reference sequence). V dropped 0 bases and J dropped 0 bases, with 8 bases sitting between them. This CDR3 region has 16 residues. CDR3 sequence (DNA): TGTGCCAGCAGCCAAGAGGGGGGACCGAACACCGGGGAGCTGTTTTTT. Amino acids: CASSQEGGPNTGELFF.

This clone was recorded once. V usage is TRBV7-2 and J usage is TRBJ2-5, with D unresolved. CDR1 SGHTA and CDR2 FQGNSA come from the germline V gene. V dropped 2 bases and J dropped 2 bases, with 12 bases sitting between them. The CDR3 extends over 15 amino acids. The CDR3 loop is CASSLYSSKQETQYF. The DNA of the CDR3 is TGTGCCAGCAGCTTATACTCCTCGAAGCAAGAGACCCAGTACTTC.

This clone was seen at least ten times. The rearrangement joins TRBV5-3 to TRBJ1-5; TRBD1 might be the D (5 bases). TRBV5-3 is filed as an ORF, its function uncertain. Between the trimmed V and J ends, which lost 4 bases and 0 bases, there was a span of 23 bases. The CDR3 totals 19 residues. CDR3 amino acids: CARSQSGREFHHSNQPQHF. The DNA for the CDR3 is TGTGCCAGAAGCCAATCCGGCAGGGAATTTCATCATAGCAATCAGCCCCAGCATTTT.

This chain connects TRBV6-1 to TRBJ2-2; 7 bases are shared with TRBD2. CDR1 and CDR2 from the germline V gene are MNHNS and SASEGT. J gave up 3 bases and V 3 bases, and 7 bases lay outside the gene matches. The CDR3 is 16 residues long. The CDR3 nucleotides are TGTGCCAGCAGTGAGAGCGGACTAGAGTACACCGGGGAGCTGTTTTTT. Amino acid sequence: CASSESGLEYTGELFF.

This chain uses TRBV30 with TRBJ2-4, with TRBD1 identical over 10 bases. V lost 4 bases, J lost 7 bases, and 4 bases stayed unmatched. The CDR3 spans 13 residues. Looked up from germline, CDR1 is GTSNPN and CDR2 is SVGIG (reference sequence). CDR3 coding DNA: TGTGCCTGGATGGGACAGGGGTTGAACATTCAGTACTTC. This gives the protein CAWMGQGLNIQYF.

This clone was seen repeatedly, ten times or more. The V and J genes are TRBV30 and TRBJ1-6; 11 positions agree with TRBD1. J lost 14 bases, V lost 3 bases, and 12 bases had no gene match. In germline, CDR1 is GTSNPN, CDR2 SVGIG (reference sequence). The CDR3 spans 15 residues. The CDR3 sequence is CAWSPWTGGPKALHF. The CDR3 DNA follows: TGTGCCTGGAGCCCCTGGACAGGGGGCCCTAAGGCCCTCCACTTT.

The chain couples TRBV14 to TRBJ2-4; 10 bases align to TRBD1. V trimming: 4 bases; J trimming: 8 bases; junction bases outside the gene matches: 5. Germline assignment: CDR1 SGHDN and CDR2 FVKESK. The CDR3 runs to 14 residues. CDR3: CASSLTGTGDIQYF. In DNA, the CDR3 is TGTGCCAGCAGCCTTACCGGGACAGGGGACATTCAGTACTTC.

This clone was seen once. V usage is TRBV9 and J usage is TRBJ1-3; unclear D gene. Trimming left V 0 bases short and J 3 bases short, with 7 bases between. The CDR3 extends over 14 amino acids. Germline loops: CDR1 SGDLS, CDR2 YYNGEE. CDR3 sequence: CASSVGDFGNTIYF. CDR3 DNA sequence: TGTGCCAGCAGCGTAGGAGATTTTGGAAACACCATATATTTT.

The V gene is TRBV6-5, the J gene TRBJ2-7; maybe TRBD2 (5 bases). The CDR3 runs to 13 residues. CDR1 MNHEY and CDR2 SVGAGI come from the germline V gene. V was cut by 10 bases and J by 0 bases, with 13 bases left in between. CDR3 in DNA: TGTGCCACCGGGGAAGGGAGCTCCTACGAGCAGTACTTC. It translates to CATGEGSSYEQYF.

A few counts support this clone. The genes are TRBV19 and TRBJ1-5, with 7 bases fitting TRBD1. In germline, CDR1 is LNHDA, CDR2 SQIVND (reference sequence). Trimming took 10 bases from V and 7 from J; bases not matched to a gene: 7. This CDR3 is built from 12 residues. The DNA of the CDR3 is TGTGCCATTATCACAGGGGAACAGCCCCAGCATTTT. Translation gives CAIITGEQPQHF.

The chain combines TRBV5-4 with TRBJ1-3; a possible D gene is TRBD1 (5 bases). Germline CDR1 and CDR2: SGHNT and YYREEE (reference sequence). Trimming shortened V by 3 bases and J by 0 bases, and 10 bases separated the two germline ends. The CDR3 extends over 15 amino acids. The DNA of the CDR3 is TGTGCCAGCAGCTCCGACAGTTCCTCTGGAAACACCATATATTTT. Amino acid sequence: CASSSDSSSGNTIYF.

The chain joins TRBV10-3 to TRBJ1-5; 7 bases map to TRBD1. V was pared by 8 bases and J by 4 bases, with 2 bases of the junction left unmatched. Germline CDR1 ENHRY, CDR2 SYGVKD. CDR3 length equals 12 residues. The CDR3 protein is CAIGTANQPQHF. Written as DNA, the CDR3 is TGTGCCATCGGGACAGCAAATCAGCCCCAGCATTTT.

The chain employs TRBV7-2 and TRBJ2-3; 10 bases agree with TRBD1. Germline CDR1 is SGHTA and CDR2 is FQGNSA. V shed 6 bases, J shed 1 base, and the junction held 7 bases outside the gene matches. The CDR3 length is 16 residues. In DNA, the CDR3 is TGTGCCAGCAGACTTGACAGGGGGCGGGGCACAGATACGCAGTATTTT. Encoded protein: CASRLDRGRGTDTQYF.

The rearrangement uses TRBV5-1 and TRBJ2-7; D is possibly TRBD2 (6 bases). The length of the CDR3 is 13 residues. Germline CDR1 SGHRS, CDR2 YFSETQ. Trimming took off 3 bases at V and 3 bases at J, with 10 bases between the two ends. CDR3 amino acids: CASSSEGFYEQYF. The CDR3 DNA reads TGCGCCAGCAGCTCGGAGGGCTTCTACGAGCAGTACTTC.

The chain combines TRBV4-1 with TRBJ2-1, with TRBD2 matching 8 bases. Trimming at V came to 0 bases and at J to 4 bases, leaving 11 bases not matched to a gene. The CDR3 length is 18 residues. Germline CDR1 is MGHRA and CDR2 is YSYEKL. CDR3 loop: CASSQEHGGALVYNEQFF. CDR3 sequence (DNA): TGCGCCAGCAGCCAAGAGCACGGGGGGGCCTTGGTATACAATGAGCAGTTCTTC.

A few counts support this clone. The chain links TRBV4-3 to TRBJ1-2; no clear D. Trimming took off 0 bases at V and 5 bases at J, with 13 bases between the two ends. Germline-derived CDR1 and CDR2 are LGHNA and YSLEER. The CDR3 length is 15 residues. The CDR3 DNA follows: TGCGCCAGCAGCCAAGAATGGCAGGCCCGATATGGCTACACCTTC. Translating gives CASSQEWQARYGYTF.

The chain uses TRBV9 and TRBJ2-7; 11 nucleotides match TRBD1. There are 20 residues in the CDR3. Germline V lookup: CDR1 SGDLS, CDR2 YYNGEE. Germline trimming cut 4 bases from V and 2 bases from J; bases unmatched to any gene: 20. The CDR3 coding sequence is TGTGCCAGCAGCCCCCCCCGAGGACAGGGGGCGTCCCCTCATCCCTACGAGCAGTACTTC. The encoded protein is CASSPPRGQGASPHPYEQYF.

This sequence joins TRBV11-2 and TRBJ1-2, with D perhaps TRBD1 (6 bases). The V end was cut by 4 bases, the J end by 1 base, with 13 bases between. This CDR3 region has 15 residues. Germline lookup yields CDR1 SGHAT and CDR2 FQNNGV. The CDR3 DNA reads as TGTGCCAGCAGCTCAATCAGGGGAGTTAACTATGGCTACACCTTC. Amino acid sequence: CASSSIRGVNYGYTF. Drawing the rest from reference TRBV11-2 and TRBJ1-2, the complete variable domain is EAGVAQSPRYKIIEKRQSVAFWCNPISGHATLYWYQQILGQGPKLLIQFQNNGVVDDSQLPKDRFSAERLKGVDSTLKIQPAKLEDSAVYLCASSSIRGVNYGYTFGSGTRLTVV.

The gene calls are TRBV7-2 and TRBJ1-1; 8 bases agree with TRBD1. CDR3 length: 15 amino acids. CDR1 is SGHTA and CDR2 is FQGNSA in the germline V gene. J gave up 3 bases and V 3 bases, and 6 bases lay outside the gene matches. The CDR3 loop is CASSFTGGKDTEAFF. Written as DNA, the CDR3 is TGTGCCAGCAGCTTTACAGGGGGTAAGGACACTGAAGCTTTCTTT.

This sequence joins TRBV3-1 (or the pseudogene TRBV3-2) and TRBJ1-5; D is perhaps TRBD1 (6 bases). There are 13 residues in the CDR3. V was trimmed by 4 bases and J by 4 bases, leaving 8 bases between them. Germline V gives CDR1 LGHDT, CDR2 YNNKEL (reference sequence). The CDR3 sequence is CASSRTVNQPQHF. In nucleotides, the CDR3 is TGTGCCAGCAGCCGGACAGTAAATCAGCCCCAGCATTTT.

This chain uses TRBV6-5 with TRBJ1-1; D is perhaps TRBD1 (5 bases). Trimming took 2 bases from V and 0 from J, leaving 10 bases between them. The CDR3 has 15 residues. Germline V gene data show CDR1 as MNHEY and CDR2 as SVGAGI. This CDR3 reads CASSYRGAMNTEAFF. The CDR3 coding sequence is TGTGCCAGCAGTTACAGGGGCGCTATGAACACTGAAGCTTTCTTT.